This T cell receptor beta chain is from a study of human T cells and chemical hapten exposure. Across the study: The sensitizing agent was 2% DPC, placed on 2 cm by 2 cm of upper inner arm skin.

TCRdb processed the RACE reads anew with MiXCR; each CDR3 protein has one entry. The sample has tens of thousands of distinct CDR3 sequences; around 3% are singletons. Indicated time point: patch test 2, 6 weeks after DPC sensitization. The sample's treatment: therapeutic diphenylcyclopropenone sensitization with weekly scalp DPC. The germline gives CDR1 SGHDN, CDR2 FVKESK. Trimming removed 1 base at V and 2 bases at J, with 12 bases between. CDR3 length: 15 amino acids. The rearrangement uses TRBV14 and TRBJ2-7, with a weak D call TRBD1 (5 bases). This receptor was obtained from a man aged 35-49 years with alopecia areata. Some clones in this sample may be carry-over from other donors' samples. This specimen consisted of whole blood, obtained in connection with sensitization to the hapten diphenylcyclopropenone (DPC). In nucleotides, the CDR3 is TGTGCCAGCAGCCAAGTAGGGGCGCATCCCTACGAGCAGTACTTC. Residues: CASSQVGAHPYEQYF.